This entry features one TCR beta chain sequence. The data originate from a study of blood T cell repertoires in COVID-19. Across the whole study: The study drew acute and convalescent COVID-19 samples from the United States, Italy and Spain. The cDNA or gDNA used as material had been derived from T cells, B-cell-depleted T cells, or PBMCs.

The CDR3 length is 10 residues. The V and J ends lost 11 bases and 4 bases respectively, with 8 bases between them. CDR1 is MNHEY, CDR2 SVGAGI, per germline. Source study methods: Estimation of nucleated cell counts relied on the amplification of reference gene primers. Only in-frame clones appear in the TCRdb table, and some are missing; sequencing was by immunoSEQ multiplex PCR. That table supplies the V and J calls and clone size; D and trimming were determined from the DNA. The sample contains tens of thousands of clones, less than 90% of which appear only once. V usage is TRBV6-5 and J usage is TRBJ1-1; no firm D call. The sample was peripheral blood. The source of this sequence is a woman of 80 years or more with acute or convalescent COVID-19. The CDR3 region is CAAGITEAFF. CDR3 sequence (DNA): TGTGCCGCGGGGATCACTGAAGCTTTCTTT.